This TCR beta chain originates from a study of cytomegalovirus exposure and HLA in healthy donors. Overall study: From HLA-typed donors, an early data release held tens of millions of unique TCRs. General study results and limits: Trimming of TCR beta V- and J-genes showed a link, identified in a later analysis, to a missense DCLRE1C variant.

Per the germline V gene, CDR1 is MNHEY and CDR2 is SMNVEV (reference sequence). The CDR3 runs to 17 residues. V lost 3 bases to trimming and J lost 4 bases, with 18 bases between them. A few counts support this clone. No antigen is known for it. The donors comprised healthy bone marrow donors. It was with 60 Vbeta and 13 Jbeta primers that the PCR ran. Some clones are missing from TCRdb's copy, which holds only in-frame ones; the method was immunoSEQ multiplex PCR. The sample contains 98,000 or so clones, about 9.4% of which appear only once. V usage is TRBV27 and J usage is TRBJ2-2; weak D call: TRBD2 (6 bases). Specimen: PBMCs. The sequence derives from a man aged 35 to 55 in good health and CMV-seropositive. The CDR3 nucleotides are TGTGCCAGCAGTTTTGGCGGGACCTGGAGGACCACCGGGGAGCTGTTTTTT. Amino acid sequence: CASSFGGTWRTTGELFF.